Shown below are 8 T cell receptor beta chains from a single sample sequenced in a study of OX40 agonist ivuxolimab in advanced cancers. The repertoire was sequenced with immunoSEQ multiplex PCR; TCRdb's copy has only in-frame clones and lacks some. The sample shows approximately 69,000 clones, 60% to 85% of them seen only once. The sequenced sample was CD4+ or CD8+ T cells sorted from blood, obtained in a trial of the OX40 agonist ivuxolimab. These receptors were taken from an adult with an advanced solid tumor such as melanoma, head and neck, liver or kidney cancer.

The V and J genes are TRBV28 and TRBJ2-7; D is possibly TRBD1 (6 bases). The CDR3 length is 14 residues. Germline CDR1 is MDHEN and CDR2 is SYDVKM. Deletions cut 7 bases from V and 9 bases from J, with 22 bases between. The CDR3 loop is CASTAQGHGLVQYF. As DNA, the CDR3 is TGTGCCAGCACGGCCCAGGGACACGGACTGGTGCAGTACTTC.

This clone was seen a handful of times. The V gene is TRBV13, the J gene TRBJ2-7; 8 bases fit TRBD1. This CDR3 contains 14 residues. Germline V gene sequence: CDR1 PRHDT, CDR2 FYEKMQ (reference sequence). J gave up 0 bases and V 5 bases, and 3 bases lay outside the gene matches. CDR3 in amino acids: CASSRTGSSYEQYF. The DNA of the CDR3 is TGTGCCAGCAGCCGGACAGGGAGCTCCTACGAGCAGTACTTC. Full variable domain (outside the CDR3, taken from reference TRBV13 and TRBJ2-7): AAGVIQSPRHLIKEKRETATLKCYPIPRHDTVYWYQQGPGQDPQFLISFYEKMQSDKGSIPDRFSAQQFSDYHSELNMSSLELGDSALYFCASSRTGSSYEQYFGPGTRLTVT.

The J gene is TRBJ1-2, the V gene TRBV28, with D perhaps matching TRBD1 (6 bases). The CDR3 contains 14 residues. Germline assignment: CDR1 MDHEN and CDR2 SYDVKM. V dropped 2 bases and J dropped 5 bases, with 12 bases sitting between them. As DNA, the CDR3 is TGTGCCAGCAGTTTAGTCCAGGGGAGGTATGGCTACACCTTC. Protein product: CASSLVQGRYGYTF.

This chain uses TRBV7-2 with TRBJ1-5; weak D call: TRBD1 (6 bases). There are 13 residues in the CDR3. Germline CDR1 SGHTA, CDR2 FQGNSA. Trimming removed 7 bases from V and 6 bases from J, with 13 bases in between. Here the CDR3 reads CASTKGGGQPQHF. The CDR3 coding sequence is TGTGCCAGCACCAAGGGGGGGGGTCAGCCCCAGCATTTT.

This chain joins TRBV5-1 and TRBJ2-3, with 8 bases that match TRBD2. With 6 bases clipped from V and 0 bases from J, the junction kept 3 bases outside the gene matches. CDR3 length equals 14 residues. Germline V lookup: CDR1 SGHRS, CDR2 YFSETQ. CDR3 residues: CASKRGPSTDTQYF. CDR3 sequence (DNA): TGCGCCAGCAAGCGGGGGCCTAGCACAGATACGCAGTATTTT.

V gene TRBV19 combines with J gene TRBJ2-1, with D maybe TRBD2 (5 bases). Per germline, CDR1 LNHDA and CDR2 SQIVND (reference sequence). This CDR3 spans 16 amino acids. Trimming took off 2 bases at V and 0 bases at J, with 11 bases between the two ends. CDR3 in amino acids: CASSIRTGSSYNEQFF. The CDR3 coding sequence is TGTGCCAGTAGTATACGGACTGGATCCTCCTACAATGAGCAGTTCTTC.

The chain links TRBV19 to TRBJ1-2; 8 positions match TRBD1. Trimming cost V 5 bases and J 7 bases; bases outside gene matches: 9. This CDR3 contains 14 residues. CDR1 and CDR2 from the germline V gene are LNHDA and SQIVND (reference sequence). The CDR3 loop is CASSVLGQGLGYTF. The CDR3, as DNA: TGTGCCAGTAGTGTCCTCGGACAGGGCCTTGGCTACACCTTC. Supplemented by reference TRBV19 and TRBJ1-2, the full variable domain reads DGGITQSPKYLFRKEGQNVTLSCEQNLNHDAMYWYRQDPGQGLRLIYYSQIVNDFQKGDIAEGYSVSREKKESFPLTVTSAQKNPTAFYLCASSVLGQGLGYTFGSGTRLTVV.

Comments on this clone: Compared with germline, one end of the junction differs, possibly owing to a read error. The CDR3: CASREGRYQPQHF. Written as DNA, the CDR3 is TGTGCCAGCAGAGAAGGACGTTATCAGCCCCAGCATTTT. The genes are TRBV6-1 and TRBJ1-5, with D hard to call. CDR1 is MNHNS, CDR2 SASEGT, per germline. The CDR3 runs 13 residues.